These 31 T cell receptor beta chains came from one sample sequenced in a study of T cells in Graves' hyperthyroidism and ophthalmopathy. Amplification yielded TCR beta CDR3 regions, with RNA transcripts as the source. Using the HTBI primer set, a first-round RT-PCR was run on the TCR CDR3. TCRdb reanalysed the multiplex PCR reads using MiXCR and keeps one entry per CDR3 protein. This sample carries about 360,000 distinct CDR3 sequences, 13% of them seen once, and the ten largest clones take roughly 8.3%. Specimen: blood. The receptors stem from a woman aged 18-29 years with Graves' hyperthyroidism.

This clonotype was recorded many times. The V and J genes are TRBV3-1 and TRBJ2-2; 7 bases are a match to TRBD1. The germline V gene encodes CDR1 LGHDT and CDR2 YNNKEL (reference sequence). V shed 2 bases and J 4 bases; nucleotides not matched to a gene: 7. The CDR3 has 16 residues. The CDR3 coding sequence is TGTGCCAGCAGCCAATTTGCCTCAGGGGGCACCGGGGAGCTGTTTTTT. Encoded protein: CASSQFASGGTGELFF.

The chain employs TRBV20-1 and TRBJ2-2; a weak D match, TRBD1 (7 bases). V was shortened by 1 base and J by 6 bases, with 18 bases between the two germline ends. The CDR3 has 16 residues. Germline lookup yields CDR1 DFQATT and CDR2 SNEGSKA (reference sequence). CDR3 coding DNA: TGCAGTGCTAGAGGCGACGGAGGGGGCGATTCCGGGGAGCTGTTTTTT. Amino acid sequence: CSARGDGGGDSGELFF.

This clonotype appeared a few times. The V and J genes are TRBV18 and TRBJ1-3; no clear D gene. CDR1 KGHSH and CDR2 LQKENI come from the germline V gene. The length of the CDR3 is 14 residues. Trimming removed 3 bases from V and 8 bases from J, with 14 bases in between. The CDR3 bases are TGTGCCAGCTCACCCCAGAGATCGAGGGACACCATATATTTT. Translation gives CASSPQRSRDTIYF.

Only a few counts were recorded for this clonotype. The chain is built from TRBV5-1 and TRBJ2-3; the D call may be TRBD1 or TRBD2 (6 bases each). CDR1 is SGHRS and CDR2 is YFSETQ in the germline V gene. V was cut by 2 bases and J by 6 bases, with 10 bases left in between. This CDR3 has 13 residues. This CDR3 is CASSFRGLDTQYF. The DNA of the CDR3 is TGCGCCAGCAGCTTTCGGGGGCTCGATACGCAGTATTTT. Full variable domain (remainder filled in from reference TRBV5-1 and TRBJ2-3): KAGVTQTPRYLIKTRGQQVTLSCSPISGHRSVSWYQQTPGQGLQFLFEYFSETQRNKGNFPGRFSGRQFSNSRSEMNVSTLELGDSALYLCASSFRGLDTQYFGPGTRLTVL.

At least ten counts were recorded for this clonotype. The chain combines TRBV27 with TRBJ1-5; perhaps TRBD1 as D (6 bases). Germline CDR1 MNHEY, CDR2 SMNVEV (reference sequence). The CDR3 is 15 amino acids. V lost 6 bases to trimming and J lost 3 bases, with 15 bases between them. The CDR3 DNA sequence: TGTGCCAGCAGGACCGCGGGGGCGCTCAATCAGCCCCAGCATTTT. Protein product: CASRTAGALNQPQHF.

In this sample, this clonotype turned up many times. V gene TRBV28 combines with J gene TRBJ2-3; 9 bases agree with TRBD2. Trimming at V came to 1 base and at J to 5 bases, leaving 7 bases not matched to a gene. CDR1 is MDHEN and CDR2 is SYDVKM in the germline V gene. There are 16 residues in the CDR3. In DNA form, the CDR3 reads TGTGCCAGCAGTTTATCCCCTAGCGGGGCAGGAGATACGCAGTATTTT. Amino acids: CASSLSPSGAGDTQYF.

This CDR3 is CASSQERGQFYGYTF. CDR3 coding DNA: TGTGCCAGCAGCCAAGAAAGAGGTCAGTTCTATGGCTACACCTTC. The chain uses TRBV4-2 and TRBJ1-2; no clear D. This CDR3 region has 15 residues. Trimming removed 0 bases at V and 4 bases at J, with 12 bases between. CDR1 and CDR2 from the germline V gene are LGHNA and YNFKEQ.

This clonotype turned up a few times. The chain's CDR3 is CASSFQGETEAFF. CDR3 in DNA: TGTGCCAGCAGCTTCCAGGGGGAAACTGAAGCTTTCTTT. The rearrangement uses TRBV7-3 and TRBJ1-1; 7 bases agree with TRBD1. Looked up from germline, CDR1 is SGHTA and CDR2 is FQGTGA. This CDR3 has 13 residues. The J segment lost 5 bases and the V segment lost 3 bases, leaving 3 bases of the junction unmatched.

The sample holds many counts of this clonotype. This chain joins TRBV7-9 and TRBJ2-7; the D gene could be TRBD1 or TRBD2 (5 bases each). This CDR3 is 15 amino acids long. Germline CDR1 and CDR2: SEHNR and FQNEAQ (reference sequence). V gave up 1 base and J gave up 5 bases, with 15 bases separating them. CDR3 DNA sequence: TGTGCCAGCAGCTTAGGCCAGGGAGAGGGAGACGAGCAGTACTTC. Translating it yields CASSLGQGEGDEQYF.

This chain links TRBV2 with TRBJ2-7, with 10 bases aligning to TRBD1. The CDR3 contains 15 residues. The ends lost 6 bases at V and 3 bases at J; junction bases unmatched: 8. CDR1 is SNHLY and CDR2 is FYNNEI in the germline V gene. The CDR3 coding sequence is TGTGCCAGCAGCTTCCGGGACAGGGGAATCTACGAGCAGTACTTC. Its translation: CASSFRDRGIYEQYF.

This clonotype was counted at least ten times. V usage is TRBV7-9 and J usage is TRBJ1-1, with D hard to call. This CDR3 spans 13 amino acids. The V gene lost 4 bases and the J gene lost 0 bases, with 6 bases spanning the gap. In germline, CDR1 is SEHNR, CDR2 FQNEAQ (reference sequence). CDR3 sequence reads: CASSSNMNTEAFF. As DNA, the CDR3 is TGTGCCAGCAGCTCAAACATGAACACTGAAGCTTTCTTT.

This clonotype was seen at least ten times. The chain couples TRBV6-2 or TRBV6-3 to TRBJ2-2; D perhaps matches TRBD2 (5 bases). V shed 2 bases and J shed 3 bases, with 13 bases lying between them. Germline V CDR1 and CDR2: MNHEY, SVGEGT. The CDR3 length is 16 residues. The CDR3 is CASSYALAPDTGELFF. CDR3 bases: TGTGCCAGCAGTTACGCTCTAGCCCCCGACACCGGGGAGCTGTTTTTT.

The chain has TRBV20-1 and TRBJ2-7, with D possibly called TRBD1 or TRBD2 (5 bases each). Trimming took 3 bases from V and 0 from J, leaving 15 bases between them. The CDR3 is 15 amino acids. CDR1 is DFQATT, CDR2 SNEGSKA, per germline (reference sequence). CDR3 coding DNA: TGCAGTGCTAGGGACTGGGACCATAGCTCCTACGAGCAGTACTTC. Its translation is CSARDWDHSSYEQYF.

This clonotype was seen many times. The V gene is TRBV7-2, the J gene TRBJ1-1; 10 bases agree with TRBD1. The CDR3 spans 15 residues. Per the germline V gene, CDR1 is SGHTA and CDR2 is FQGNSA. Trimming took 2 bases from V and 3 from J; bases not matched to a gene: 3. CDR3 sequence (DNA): TGTGCCAGCAGCTTACGCGGACAGGGGGACACTGAAGCTTTCTTT. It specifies CASSLRGQGDTEAFF.

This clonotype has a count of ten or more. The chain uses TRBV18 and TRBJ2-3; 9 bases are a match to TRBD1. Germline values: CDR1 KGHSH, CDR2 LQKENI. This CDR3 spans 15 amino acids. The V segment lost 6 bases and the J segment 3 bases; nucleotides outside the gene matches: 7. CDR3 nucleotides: TGTGCCAGCTCGCCGGACAGGGGCGAGACAGATACGCAGTATTTT. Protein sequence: CASSPDRGETDTQYF.

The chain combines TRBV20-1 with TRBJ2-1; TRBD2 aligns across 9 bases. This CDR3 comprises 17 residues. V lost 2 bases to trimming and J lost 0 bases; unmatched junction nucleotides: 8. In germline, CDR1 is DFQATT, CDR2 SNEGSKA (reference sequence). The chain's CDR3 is CSARRVSGGNSYNEQFF. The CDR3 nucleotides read TGCAGTGCTAGAAGGGTTAGCGGGGGAAACTCCTACAATGAGCAGTTCTTC.

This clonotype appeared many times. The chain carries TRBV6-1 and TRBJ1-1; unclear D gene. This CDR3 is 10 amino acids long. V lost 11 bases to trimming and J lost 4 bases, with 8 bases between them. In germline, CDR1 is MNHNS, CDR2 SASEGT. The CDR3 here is CAVFATEAFF. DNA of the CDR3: TGTGCCGTGTTCGCCACTGAAGCTTTCTTT.

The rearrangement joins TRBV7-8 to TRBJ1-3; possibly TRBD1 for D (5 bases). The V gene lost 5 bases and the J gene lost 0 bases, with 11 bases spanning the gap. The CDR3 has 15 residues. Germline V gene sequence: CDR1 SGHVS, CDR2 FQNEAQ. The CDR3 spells CASSSRGLSGNTIYF. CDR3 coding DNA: TGTGCCAGCAGCAGTAGGGGTCTCTCTGGAAACACCATATATTTT.

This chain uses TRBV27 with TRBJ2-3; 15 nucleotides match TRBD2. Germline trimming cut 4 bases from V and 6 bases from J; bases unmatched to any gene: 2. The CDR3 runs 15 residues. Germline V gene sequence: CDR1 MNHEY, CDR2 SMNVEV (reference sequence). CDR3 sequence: CASSWGTSGGDTQYF. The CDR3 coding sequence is TGTGCCAGCAGTTGGGGGACTAGCGGGGGGGATACGCAGTATTTT.

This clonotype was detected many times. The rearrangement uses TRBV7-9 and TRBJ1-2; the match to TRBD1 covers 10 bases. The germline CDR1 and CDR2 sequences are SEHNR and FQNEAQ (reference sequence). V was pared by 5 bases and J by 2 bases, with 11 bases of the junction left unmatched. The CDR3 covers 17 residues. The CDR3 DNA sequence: TGTGCCAGCAGCCCGGGACAGGGGCGCCCGGGGAACTATGGCTACACCTTC. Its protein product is CASSPGQGRPGNYGYTF.

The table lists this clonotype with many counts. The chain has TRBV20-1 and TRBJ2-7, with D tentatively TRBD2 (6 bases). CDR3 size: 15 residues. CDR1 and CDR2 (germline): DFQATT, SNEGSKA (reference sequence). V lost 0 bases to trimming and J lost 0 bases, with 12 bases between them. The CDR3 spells CSARDHGRDSYEQYF. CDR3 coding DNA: TGCAGTGCTAGAGATCACGGGCGGGACTCCTACGAGCAGTACTTC.

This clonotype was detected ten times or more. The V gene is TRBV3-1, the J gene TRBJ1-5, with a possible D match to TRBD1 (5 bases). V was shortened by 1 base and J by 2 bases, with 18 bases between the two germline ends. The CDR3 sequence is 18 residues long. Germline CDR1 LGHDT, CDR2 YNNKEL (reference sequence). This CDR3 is CASSQGSGPQGGNQPQHF. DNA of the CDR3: TGTGCCAGCAGCCAAGGGTCGGGGCCTCAGGGAGGCAATCAGCCCCAGCATTTT.

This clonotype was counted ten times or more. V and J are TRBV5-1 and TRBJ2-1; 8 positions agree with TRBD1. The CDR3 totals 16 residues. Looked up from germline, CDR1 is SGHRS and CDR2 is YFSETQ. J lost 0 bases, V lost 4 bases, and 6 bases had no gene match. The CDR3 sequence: CASSLRDRSSYNEQFF. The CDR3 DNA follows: TGCGCCAGCAGCCTCCGGGACAGGAGCTCCTACAATGAGCAGTTCTTC.

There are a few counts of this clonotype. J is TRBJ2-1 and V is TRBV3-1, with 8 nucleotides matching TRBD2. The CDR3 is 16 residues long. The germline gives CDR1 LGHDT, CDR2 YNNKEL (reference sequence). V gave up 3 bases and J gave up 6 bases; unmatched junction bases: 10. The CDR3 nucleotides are TGTGCCAGCAGCCATCCAAGCGGGAGTATAGGCAATGAGCAGTTCTTC. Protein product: CASSHPSGSIGNEQFF.

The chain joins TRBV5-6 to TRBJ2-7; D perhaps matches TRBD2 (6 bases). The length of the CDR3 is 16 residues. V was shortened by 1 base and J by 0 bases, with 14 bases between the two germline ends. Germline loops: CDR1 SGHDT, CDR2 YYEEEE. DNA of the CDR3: TGTGCCAGCAGCTTGTGGGGAGCGGGCAGCTCCTACGAGCAGTACTTC. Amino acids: CASSLWGAGSSYEQYF.

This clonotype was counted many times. CDR3: CASSRPGTVSYEQYF. The CDR3 nucleotides read TGTGCCAGCAGTCGGCCCGGGACGGTCTCCTACGAGCAGTACTTC. This chain joins TRBV28 and TRBJ2-7, with D perhaps given as TRBD1 or TRBD2 (5 bases each). The V and J ends lost 5 bases and 0 bases respectively, with 14 bases between them. Germline V gene lookup returns CDR1 MDHEN and CDR2 SYDVKM. The length of the CDR3 is 15 residues.

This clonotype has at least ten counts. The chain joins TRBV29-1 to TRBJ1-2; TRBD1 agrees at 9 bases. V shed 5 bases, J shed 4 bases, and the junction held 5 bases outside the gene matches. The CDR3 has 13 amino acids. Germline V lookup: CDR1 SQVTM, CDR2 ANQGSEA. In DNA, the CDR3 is TGCAGCGTTTGGACAGGGGAACGCTATGGCTACACCTTC. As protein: CSVWTGERYGYTF.

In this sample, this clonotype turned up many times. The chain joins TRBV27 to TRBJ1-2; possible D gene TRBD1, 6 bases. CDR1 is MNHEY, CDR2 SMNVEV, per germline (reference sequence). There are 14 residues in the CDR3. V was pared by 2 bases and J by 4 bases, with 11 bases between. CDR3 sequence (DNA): TGTGCCAGCAGTTTAAGACAGGCTGGCTATGGCTACACCTTC. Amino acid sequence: CASSLRQAGYGYTF.

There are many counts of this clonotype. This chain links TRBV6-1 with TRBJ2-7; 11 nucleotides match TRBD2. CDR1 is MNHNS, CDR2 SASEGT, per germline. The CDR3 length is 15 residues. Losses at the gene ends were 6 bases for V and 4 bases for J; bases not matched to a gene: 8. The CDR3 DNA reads TGTGCCAGCAGGGTAACTAGCGGGAGTTCTTACGAGCAGTACTTC. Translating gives CASRVTSGSSYEQYF.

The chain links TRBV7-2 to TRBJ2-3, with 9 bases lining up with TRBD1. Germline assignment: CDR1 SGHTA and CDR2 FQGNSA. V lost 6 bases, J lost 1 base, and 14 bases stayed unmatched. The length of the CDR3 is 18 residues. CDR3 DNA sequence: TGTGCCAGCAGGAGGACAGGGGACGACATCGTGGGCACAGATACGCAGTATTTT. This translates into CASRRTGDDIVGTDTQYF. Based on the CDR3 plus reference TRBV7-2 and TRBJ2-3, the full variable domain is GAGVSQSPSNKVTEKGKDVELRCDPISGHTALYWYRQSLGQGLEFLIYFQGNSAPDKSGLPSDRFSAERTGGSVSTLTIQRTQQEDSAVYLCASRRTGDDIVGTDTQYFGPGTRLTVL.

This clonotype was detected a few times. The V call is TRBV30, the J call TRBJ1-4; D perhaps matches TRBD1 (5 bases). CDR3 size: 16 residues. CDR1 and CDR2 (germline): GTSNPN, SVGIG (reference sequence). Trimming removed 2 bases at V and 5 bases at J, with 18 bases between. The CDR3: CAWSRQGAWANEKLFF. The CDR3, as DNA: TGTGCCTGGAGTCGGCAGGGAGCTTGGGCCAATGAAAAACTGTTTTTT. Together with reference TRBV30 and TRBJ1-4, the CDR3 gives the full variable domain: SQTIHQWPATLVQPVGSPLSLECTVEGTSNPNLYWYRQAAGRGLQLLFYSVGIGQISSEVPQNLSASRPQDRQFILSSKKLLLSDSGFYLCAWSRQGAWANEKLFFGSGTQLSVL.